This TCR beta chain came from a study of OX40 agonist ivuxolimab in advanced cancers. Regarding the complete study: Ivuxolimab was a fully human IgG2 agonistic monoclonal antibody targeting the costimulatory receptor OX40 (CD134). Intravenous ivuxolimab was administered to patients every 2 weeks at six dose levels: 0.01, 0.1, 0.3, 1.5, 3 and 10 mg/kg. Of the roughly 52 dose-escalation patients, hepatocellular carcinoma was present in 19, melanoma in approximately 15, renal cell carcinoma in 9 and head and neck cancer in 9. In the dose-escalation cohort, 70% to 85% of patients were male, and the mean age was approximately 60 years, with a range of 23 to 79. Patients were allowed to have had prior anti-PD-1, anti-PD-L1 or anti-CTLA-4 therapy, and around 41% of the dose-escalation patients had previously received checkpoint inhibitors. Partial responses were achieved by three dose-escalation patients, of whom one had hepatocellular carcinoma and two had cutaneous melanoma. The point of sequencing TCRbeta in the periphery was to test whether ivuxolimab changed TCR sequence diversity and drove clonal T-cell expansion. The paper describes the monotherapy dose-escalation part (N ≈ 51 patients) of the phase I trial of ivuxolimab. Points the paper makes about the study in general: In the 0.1-3.0 mg/kg groups, partial responders had among the lowest normalized peripheral clonal expansion, particularly in CD8+ T cells. Antigen specificity was not determined for the clonally expanded peripheral T cells. Low levels of normalized T-cell clonal expansion were also seen in some patients who did not respond. After ivuxolimab, more expanded clones were found on average in CD8+ T cells than in CD4+ T cells. At doses of 0.1 to 3.0 mg/kg, clonal expansion of both CD4+ and CD8+ blood T cells was observed from baseline to week 6.

Genomic DNA was isolated from the sorted cells so that the TCRbeta CDR3 region could be sequenced. TCRbeta CDR3 regions were sequenced using the immunoSEQ Assay. TCRdb mirrors the immuneACCESS table, restricted to in-frame sequences. Some clones are absent from its copies; in checked studies, under half trace to an unresolved V gene, and the reason for the others is unknown. For this sample the table gives tens of thousands of clones, of which 75% to 90% were detected only once. Approximately 8% of the sample is held by the ten biggest clonotypes. Comment on this clone: Its antigen is not yet known. The input lacks base qualities; no much larger clone sits a single base away.

Patients with autoimmune disease history or receiving systemic immunosuppression were excluded from the trial. Peripheral blood for TCR sequencing was drawn from every dose cohort at baseline, at cycle 4 day 1 and at cycle 7 day 1. Samples were obtained from an open-label, multicenter, first-in-human phase I dose-escalation trial of ivuxolimab. The trial enrolled adults with locally advanced or metastatic head and neck squamous cell, hepatocellular, melanoma or renal cell carcinoma. Before TCR sequencing, CD4+ and CD8+ T cells were separately sorted from peripheral blood. V and J are truncated by 5 bases and 2 bases respectively, leaving an intervening sequence of 9 bases. In the germline V gene, CDR1 corresponds to SGHTA and CDR2 to FQGTGA. The CDR3 spans 13 residues, from the cysteine through the phenylalanine. Just the 39-base CDR3 DNA is kept, in frame starting at base 1.

This TCR was recovered from an adult with an advanced solid tumor such as melanoma, head and neck, liver or kidney cancer. Sequencing was performed on CD4+ or CD8+ T cells sorted from blood, taken in a trial of the OX40 agonist ivuxolimab. The sequence links TRBV7-3 to TRBJ2-5; TRBD1 is a possible D gene, resting on 5 matching bases. The CDR3 here reads CASSNRQQETQYF. DNA sequence: TGTGCCAGCAGCAACCGACAGCAAGAGACCCAGTACTTC.